The next 2 T cell receptor beta chains were all read from a single sample in a study of blood T cell repertoires in COVID-19. Produced via immunoSEQ multiplex PCR; TCRdb's table is partial and in-frame only. The sample consists of about 350,000 clones, roughly 89% of them appearing once. Material for sequencing was peripheral blood. The receptors derive from a woman aged 55-69 years with COVID-19, enrolled during active disease.

V usage is TRBV7-9 and J usage is TRBJ2-2; maybe TRBD2 (5 bases). This CDR3 comprises 14 residues. The V and J ends lost 4 bases and 6 bases respectively, with 12 bases between them. The V gene's germline CDR1 is SEHNR and CDR2 FQNEAQ (reference sequence). The chain's CDR3 is CASSSLLESGELFF. CDR3 coding DNA: TGTGCCAGCAGCTCGTTACTAGAATCCGGGGAGCTGTTTTTT.

The sample holds one count of this clone. The CDR3 sequence: CASSQSLRDKLYEQYF. Written as DNA, the CDR3 is TGCGCCAGCAGTCAATCACTCCGGGACAAACTCTACGAGCAGTACTTC. The rearrangement links TRBV23-1 to TRBJ2-7, with D maybe TRBD1 (6 bases). TRBV23-1 is reported as an ORF; its role is uncertain. Between the trimmed V and J ends, which lost 0 bases and 3 bases, there was a span of 15 bases. The CDR3 has 16 amino acids.